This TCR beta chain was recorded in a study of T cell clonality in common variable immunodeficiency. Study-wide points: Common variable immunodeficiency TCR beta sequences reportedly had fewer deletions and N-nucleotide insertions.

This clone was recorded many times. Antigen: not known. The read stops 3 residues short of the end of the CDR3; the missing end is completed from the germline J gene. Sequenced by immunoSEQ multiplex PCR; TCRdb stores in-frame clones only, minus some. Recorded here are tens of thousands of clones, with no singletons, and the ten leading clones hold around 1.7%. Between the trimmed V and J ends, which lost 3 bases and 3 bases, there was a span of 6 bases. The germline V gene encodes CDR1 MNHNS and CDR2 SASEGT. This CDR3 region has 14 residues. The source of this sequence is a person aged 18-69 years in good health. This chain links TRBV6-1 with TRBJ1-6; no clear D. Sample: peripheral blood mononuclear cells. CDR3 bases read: TGTGCCAGCAGTGAGCAGAGCTATAATTCACCC. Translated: CASSEQSYNSP. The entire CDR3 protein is CASSEQSYNSPLHF.